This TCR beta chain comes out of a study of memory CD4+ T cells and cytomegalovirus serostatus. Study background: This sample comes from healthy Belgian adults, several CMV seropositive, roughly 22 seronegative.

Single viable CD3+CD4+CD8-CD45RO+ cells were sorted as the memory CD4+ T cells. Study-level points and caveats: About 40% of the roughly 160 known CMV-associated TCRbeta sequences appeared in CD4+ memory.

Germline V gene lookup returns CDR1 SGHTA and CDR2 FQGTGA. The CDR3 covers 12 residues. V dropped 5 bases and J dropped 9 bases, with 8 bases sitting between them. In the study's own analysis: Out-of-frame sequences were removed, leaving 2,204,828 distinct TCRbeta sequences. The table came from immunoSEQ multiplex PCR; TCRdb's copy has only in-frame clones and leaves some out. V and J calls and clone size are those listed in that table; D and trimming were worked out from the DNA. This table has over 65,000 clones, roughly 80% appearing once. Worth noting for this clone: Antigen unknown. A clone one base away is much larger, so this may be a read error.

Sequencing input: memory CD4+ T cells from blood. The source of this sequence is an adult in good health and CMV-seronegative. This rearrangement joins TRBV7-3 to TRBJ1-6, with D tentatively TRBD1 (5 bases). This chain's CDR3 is CASSEGLSPLHF. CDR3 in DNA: TGTGCCAGCAGCGAGGGACTTTCACCCCTCCACTTT.